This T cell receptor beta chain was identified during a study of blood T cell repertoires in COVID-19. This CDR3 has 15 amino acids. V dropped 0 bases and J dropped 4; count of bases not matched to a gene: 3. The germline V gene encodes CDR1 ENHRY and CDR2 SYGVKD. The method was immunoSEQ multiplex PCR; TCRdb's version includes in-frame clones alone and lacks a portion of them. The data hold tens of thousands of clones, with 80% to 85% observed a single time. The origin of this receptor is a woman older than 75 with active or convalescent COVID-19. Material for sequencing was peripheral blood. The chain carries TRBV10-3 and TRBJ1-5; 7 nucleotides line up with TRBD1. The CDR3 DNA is TGTGCCATCAGTGAGTCGGACAGGTTTAATCAGCCCCAGCATTTT. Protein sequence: CAISESDRFNQPQHF.